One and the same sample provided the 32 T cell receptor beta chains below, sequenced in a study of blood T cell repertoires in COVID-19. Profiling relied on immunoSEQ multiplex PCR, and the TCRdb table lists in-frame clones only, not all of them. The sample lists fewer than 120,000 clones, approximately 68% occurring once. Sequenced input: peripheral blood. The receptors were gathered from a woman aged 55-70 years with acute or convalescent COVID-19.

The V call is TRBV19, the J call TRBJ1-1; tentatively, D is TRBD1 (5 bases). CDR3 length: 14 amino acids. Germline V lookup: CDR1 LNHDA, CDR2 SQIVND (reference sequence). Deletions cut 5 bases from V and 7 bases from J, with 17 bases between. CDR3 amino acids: CASSAPGNRGEAFF. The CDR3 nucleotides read TGTGCCAGTAGTGCCCCAGGGAATAGGGGTGAAGCTTTCTTT.

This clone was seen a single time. CDR3 nucleotides: TGTGCCAGCAGCGCACATACCCCACCCCTCCACTTT. Translated: CASSAHTPPLHF. This sequence joins TRBV9 and TRBJ1-6; no clear D gene. Germline V CDR1 and CDR2: SGDLS, YYNGEE. The V and J ends lost 3 bases and 11 bases respectively, with 9 bases between them. CDR3 length: 12 amino acids.

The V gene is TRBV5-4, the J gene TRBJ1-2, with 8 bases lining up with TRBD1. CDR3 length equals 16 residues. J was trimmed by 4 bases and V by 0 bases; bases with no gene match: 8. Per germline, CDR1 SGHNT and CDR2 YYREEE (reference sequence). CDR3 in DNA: TGTGCCAGCAGCTTGGCCGCACAGGGGGGAATCTATGGCTACACCTTC. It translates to CASSLAAQGGIYGYTF.

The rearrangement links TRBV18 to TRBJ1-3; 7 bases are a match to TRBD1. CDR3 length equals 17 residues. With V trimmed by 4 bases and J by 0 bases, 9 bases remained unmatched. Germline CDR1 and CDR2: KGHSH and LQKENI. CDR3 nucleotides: TGTGCCAGCTCACAACCGGGACAGCGAGTCTCTGGAAACACCATATATTTT. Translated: CASSQPGQRVSGNTIYF.

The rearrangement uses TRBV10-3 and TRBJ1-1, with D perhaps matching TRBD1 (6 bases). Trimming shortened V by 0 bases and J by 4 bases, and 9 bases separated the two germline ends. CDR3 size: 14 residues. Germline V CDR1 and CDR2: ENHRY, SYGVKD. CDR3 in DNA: TGTGCCATCAGTGAGTCTGCAGGGGTCACTGAAGCTTTCTTT. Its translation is CAISESAGVTEAFF.

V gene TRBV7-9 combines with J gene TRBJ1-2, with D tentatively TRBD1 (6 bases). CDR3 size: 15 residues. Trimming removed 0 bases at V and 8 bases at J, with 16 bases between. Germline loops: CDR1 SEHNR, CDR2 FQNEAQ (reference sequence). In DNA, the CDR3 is TGTGCCAGCAGCTTAGCATCGGCAGGGGTAGGAGGCTACACCTTC. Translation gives CASSLASAGVGGYTF.

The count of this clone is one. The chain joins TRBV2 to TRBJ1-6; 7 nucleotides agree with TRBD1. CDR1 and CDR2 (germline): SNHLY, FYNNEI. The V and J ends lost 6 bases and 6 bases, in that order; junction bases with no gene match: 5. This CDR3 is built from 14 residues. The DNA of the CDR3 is TGTGCCAGCAGCGCCGGGACAGTTAATTCACCCCTCCACTTT. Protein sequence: CASSAGTVNSPLHF.

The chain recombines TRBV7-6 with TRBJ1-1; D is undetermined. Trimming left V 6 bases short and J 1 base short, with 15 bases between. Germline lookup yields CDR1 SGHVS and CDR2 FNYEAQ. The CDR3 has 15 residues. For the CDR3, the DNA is TGTGCCAGCAGTGGGAGGAGCGGGAAGAACACTGAAGCTTTCTTT. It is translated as CASSGRSGKNTEAFF.

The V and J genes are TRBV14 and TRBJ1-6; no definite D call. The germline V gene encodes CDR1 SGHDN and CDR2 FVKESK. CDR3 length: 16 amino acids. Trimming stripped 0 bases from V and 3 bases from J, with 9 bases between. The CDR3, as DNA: TGTGCCAGCAGCCAAGATCAGGCGATCTATAATTCACCCCTCCACTTT. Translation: CASSQDQAIYNSPLHF. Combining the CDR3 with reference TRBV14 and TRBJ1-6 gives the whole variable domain EAGVTQFPSHSVIEKGQTVTLRCDPISGHDNLYWYRRVMGKEIKFLLHFVKESKQDESGMPNNRFLAERTGGTYSTLKVQPAELEDSGVYFCASSQDQAIYNSPLHFGNGTRLTVT.

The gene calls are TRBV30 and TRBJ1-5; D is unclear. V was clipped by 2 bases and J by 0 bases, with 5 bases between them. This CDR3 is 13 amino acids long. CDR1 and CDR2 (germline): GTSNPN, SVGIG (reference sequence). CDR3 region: CAWSHGSNQPQHF. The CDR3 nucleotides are TGTGCCTGGAGTCACGGTAGCAATCAGCCCCAGCATTTT.

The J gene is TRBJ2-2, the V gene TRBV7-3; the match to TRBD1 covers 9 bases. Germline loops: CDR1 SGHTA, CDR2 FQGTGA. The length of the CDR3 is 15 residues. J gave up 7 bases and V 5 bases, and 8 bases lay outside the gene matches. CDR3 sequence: CASSAGQGVLGELFF. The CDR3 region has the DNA TGTGCCAGCAGCGCGGGACAGGGTGTACTCGGGGAGCTGTTTTTT.

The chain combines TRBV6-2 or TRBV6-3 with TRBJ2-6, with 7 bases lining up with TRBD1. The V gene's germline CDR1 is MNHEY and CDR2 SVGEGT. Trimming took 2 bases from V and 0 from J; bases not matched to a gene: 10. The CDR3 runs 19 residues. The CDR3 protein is CASSYRWGQPNSGANVLTF. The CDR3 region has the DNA TGTGCCAGCAGTTACCGGTGGGGACAGCCAAACTCTGGGGCCAACGTCCTGACTTTC.

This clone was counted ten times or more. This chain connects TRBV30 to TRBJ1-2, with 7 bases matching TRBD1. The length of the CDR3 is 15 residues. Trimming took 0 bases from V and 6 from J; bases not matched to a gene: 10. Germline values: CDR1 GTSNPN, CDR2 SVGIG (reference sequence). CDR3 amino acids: CAWSVLRTGGHGYTF. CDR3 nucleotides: TGTGCCTGGAGTGTACTCCGGACAGGTGGTCATGGCTACACCTTC.

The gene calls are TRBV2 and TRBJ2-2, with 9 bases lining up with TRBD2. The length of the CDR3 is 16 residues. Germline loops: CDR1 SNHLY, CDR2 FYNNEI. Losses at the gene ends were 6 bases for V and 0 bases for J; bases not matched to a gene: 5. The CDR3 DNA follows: TGTGCCAGCAGAGGGGTAGCGGGGGCGAACACCGGGGAGCTGTTTTTT. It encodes CASRGVAGANTGELFF.

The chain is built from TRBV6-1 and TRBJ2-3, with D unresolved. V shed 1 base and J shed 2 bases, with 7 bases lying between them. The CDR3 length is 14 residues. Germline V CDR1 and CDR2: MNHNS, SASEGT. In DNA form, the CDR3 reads TGTGCCAGCAGTGAAGTGGCCTCCACAGATACGCAGTATTTT. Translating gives CASSEVASTDTQYF.

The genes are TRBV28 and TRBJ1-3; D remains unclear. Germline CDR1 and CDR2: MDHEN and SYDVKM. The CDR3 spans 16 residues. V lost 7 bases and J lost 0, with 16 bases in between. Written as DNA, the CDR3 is TGTGCCAGCAAAGGCCAAAGCGGGAGCTCTGGAAACACCATATATTTT. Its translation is CASKGQSGSSGNTIYF.

The chain's CDR3 is CASRQPGQSTEAFF. The CDR3 DNA reads as TGTGCCAGCAGGCAACCGGGACAGTCCACTGAAGCTTTCTTT. The gene calls are TRBV27 and TRBJ1-1, with 7 bases lining up with TRBD1. The CDR3 covers 14 residues. Germline trimming cut 6 bases from V and 4 bases from J; bases unmatched to any gene: 8. CDR1 and CDR2 (germline): MNHEY, SMNVEV (reference sequence).

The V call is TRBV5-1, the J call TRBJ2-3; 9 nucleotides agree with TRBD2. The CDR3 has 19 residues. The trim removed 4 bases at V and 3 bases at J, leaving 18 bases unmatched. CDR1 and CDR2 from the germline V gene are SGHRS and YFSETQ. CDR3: CASSTQGSGGLPKTDTQYF. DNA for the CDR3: TGCGCCAGCAGCACCCAGGGTAGCGGGGGTCTTCCGAAAACAGATACGCAGTATTTT.

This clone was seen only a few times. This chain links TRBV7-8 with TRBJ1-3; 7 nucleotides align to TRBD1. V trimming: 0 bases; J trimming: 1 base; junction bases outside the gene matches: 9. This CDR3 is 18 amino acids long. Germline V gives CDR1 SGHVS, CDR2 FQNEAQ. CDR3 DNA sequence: TGTGCCAGCAGCTTAGCCCGAACAGGGGCCACGTCTGGAAACACCATATATTTT. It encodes CASSLARTGATSGNTIYF. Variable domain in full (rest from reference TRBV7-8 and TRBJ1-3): GAGVSQSPRYKVAKRGQDVALRCDPISGHVSLFWYQQALGQGPEFLTYFQNEAQLDKSGLPSDRFFAERPEGSVSTLKIQRTQQEDSAVYLCASSLARTGATSGNTIYFGEGSWLTVV.

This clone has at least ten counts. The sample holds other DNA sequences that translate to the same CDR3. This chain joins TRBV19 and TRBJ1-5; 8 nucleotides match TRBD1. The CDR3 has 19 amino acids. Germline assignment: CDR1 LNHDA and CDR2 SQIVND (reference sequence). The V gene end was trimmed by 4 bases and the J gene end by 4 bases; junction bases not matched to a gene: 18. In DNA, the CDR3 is TGTGCCAGTAGTAATCGCGGACAGGGTGTTGGTGGGGGAAATCAGCCCCAGCATTTT. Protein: CASSNRGQGVGGGNQPQHF.

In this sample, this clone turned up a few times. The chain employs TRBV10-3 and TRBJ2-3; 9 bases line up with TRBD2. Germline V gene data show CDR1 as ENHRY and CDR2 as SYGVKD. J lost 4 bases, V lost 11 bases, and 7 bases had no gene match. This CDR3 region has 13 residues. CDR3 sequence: CAGARTSADTQYF. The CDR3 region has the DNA TGTGCCGGAGCTCGGACTAGCGCAGATACGCAGTATTTT.

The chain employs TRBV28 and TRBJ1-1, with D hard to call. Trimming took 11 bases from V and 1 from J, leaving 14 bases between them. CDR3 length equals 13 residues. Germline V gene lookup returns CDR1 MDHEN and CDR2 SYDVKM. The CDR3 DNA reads TGTGCCCTGACTCCGGTGGAGAACACTGAAGCTTTCTTT. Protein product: CALTPVENTEAFF.

CDR3 in DNA: TGTGCCAGCAGTGAGGGACAGACTAGCGGTCAGCCCCAGCATTTT. The encoded protein is CASSEGQTSGQPQHF. The chain has TRBV28 and TRBJ1-5; 7 bases are shared with TRBD1. The CDR3 has 15 residues. The germline CDR1 and CDR2 sequences are MDHEN and SYDVKM. V was clipped by 5 bases and J by 6 bases; unmatched bases: 10.

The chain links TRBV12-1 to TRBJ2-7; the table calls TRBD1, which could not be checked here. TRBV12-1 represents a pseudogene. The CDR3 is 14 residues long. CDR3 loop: CASSFGQGGYEQYF. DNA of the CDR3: TGTGCCAGCAGCTTCGGGCAGGGGGGATACGAGCAGTACTTC.

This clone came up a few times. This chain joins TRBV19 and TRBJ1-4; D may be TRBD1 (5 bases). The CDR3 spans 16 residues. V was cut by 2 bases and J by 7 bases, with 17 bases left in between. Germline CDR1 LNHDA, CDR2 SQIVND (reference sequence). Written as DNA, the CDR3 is TGTGCCAGTAGTATAATCTCGCGGGGGGAAGGTGAAAAACTGTTTTTT. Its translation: CASSIISRGEGEKLFF. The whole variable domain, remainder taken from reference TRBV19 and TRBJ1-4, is DGGITQSPKYLFRKEGQNVTLSCEQNLNHDAMYWYRQDPGQGLRLIYYSQIVNDFQKGDIAEGYSVSREKKESFPLTVTSAQKNPTAFYLCASSIISRGEGEKLFFGSGTQLSVL.

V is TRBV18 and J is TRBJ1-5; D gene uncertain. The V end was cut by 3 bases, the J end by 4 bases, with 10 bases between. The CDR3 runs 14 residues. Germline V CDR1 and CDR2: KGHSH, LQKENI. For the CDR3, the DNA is TGTGCCAGCTCACCTTCGGGCGGGAATCAGCCCCAGCATTTT. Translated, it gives CASSPSGGNQPQHF.

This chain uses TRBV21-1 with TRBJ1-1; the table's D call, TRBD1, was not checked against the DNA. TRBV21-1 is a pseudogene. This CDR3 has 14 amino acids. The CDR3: CASSQIPWNTEAFF. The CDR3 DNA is TGTGCCAGCAGCCAGATCCCATGGAACACTGAAGCTTTCTTT.

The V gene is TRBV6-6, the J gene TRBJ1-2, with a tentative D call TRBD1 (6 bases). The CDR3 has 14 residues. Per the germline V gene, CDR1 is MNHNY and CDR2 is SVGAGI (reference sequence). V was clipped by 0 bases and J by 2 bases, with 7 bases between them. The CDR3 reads CASSYSQGNYGYTF. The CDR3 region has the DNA TGTGCCAGCAGTTACTCCCAGGGGAACTATGGCTACACCTTC.

DNA of the CDR3: TGTGCCAGCAGTTTATTACAGGGGGTTAAGTTCTTC. Protein: CASSLLQGVKFF. This sequence joins TRBV12-3 or TRBV12-4 and TRBJ2-1; 8 bases align to TRBD1. The length of the CDR3 is 12 residues. V lost 2 bases, J lost 14 bases, and 5 bases stayed unmatched.

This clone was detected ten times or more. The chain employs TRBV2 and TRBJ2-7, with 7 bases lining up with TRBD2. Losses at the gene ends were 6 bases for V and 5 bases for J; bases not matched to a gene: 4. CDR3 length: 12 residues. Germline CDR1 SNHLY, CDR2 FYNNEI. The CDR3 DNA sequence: TGTGCCAGCAGCAGGACTAGTAACGAGCAGTACTTC. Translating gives CASSRTSNEQYF.

This chain's CDR3 is CASGAGGESNQPQHF. CDR3 nucleotide sequence: TGTGCCAGTGGGGCAGGGGGCGAGAGCAATCAGCCCCAGCATTTT. This chain joins TRBV19 and TRBJ1-5; TRBD1 matches at 8 bases. CDR1 is LNHDA and CDR2 is SQIVND in the germline V gene (reference sequence). The CDR3 length is 15 residues. The ends lost 8 bases at V and 1 base at J; junction bases unmatched: 7.

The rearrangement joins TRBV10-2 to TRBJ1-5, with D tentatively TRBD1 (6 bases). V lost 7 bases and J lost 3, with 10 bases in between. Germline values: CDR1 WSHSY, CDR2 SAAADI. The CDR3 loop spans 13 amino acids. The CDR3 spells CASNDRNNQPQHF. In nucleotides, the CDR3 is TGCGCCAGCAATGACAGGAACAATCAGCCCCAGCATTTT.